This T cell receptor (beta chain) was found in a study of T cells after yellow fever vaccination. For the study at large: SMART-Seq v4 Ultra Low Input prepared the low-cell-number fractions.

The CDR3 is made up of 12 amino acids. Germline values: CDR1 SNHLY, CDR2 FYNNEI. J lost 3 bases, V lost 6 bases, and 1 base had no gene match. One entry per CDR3 protein results from TCRdb running MiXCR on the 5' RACE reads. The sample has 25,000 to 30,000 distinct CDR3 sequences; around 5% are singletons. This clonotype was counted at least ten times. The TCR was taken from a man younger than 45 who received the YFV17D yellow fever vaccine. The material was CD8+ T cells sorted from PBMCs, obtained 10 days after the yellow fever booster vaccination. J is TRBJ2-5 and V is TRBV2, with 7 bases that match TRBD2. The CDR3 nucleotides read TGTGCCAGCAGGGCGGGAGAAGAGACCCAGTACTTC. Translation: CASRAGEETQYF.